A single sample gave rise to the 25 T cell receptor beta chains below, sequenced in a study of T-cell memory formation after mild COVID-19. TCRdb re-derived calls from the 5' RACE reads in MiXCR, one entry per CDR3 protein. Of 250,000 to 350,000 distinct CDR3 sequences listed, roughly 17% are singletons. Specimen: PBMCs or a T cell subset sorted from them (not recorded which). Receptor source: a man aged 18 to 29 who had mild COVID-19 (a few samples of this study predate the infection). Cell type and time point are not known.

This clonotype was seen a few times. The chain recombines TRBV7-3 with TRBJ1-1; 8 positions agree with TRBD1. Looked up from germline, CDR1 is SGHTA and CDR2 is FQGTGA. Trimming cost V 0 bases and J 3 bases; bases outside gene matches: 0. The CDR3 consists of 14 residues. The CDR3 region has the DNA TGTGCCAGCAGCTTAACGACAGGGGACACTGAAGCTTTCTTT. Its protein product is CASSLTTGDTEAFF.

The V call is TRBV9, the J call TRBJ2-1; maybe TRBD1 (5 bases). Trimming took off 6 bases at V and 4 bases at J, with 14 bases between the two ends. The CDR3 has 14 amino acids. Looked up from germline, CDR1 is SGDLS and CDR2 is YYNGEE. The CDR3 nucleotides are TGTGCCAGCACCCGAACTCAGGGATACAATGAGCAGTTCTTC. Its translation is CASTRTQGYNEQFF.

In this sample, this clonotype turned up many times. As DNA, the CDR3 is TGTGCCAGTAGTATTTACAGGGGGCAACTCTACGAGCAGTACTTC. Its protein is CASSIYRGQLYEQYF. V gene TRBV19 combines with J gene TRBJ2-7, with 9 bases identical to TRBD1. Germline CDR1 and CDR2: LNHDA and SQIVND (reference sequence). The CDR3 covers 15 residues. The V and J ends lost 3 bases and 3 bases, in that order; junction bases with no gene match: 6.

This clonotype showed up just a few times. This chain connects TRBV12-3 or TRBV12-4 to TRBJ1-1; 7 nucleotides match TRBD1. Trimming at V came to 6 bases and at J to 4 bases, leaving 8 bases not matched to a gene. The CDR3 totals 14 residues. CDR3: CASREGQFGTEAFF. CDR3 nucleotides: TGTGCCAGCAGGGAGGGACAGTTCGGCACTGAAGCTTTCTTT.

The J gene is TRBJ2-2, the V gene TRBV7-8; D may be TRBD2 (6 bases). The CDR3 sequence is 17 residues long. V shed 1 base and J shed 4 bases, with 16 bases lying between them. Germline lookup yields CDR1 SGHVS and CDR2 FQNEAQ. In DNA, the CDR3 is TGTGCCAGCAGCTTAGGGGCGGGATGGGGTCGCACCGGGGAGCTGTTTTTT. It is translated as CASSLGAGWGRTGELFF.

This clonotype turned up a few times. V is TRBV7-6 and J is TRBJ2-7; D might be TRBD1 (6 bases). This CDR3 is 13 amino acids long. CDR1 SGHVS and CDR2 FNYEAQ come from the germline V gene. Trimming pared 5 bases from V and 5 bases from J, leaving 13 bases between. Written as DNA, the CDR3 is TGTGCCAGCAGCCCCGAGGCAGGGGACGAGCAGTACTTC. The encoded protein is CASSPEAGDEQYF.

V is TRBV7-9 and J is TRBJ2-1; 7 bases fit TRBD2. Germline values: CDR1 SEHNR, CDR2 FQNEAQ (reference sequence). Trimming removed 0 bases from V and 3 bases from J; junction bases left unmatched: 8. The CDR3 is 17 amino acids. DNA of the CDR3: TGTGCCAGCAGCTTAGCATCCGGGACTACAGTCTACAATGAGCAGTTCTTC. Its protein is CASSLASGTTVYNEQFF.

This clonotype was counted between two and nine times. The CDR3 region is CASSYSLTGGGTDTQYF. Written as DNA, the CDR3 is TGTGCCAGCAGTTACTCGCTAACGGGGGGGGGCACAGATACGCAGTATTTT. The V gene is TRBV6-6, the J gene TRBJ2-3; 8 bases are shared with TRBD2. The germline V gene has CDR1 MNHNY and CDR2 SVGAGI (reference sequence). Losses at the gene ends were 0 bases for V and 1 base for J; bases not matched to a gene: 6. The CDR3 loop spans 17 amino acids.

V and J are TRBV7-2 and TRBJ2-6, with 8 bases aligning to TRBD2. Trimming cost V 0 bases and J 0 bases; bases outside gene matches: 4. CDR3 length equals 18 residues. The germline gives CDR1 SGHTA, CDR2 FQGNSA. This CDR3 is CASSLAGGARSGANVLTF. In DNA form, the CDR3 reads TGTGCCAGCAGCTTAGCCGGGGGGGCGCGCTCTGGGGCCAACGTCCTGACTTTC.

V is TRBV5-6 and J is TRBJ1-2, with D possibly being TRBD1 (5 bases). CDR3 length: 14 amino acids. CDR1 SGHDT and CDR2 YYEEEE come from the germline V gene. Trimming stripped 4 bases from V and 4 bases from J, with 14 bases between. This chain's CDR3 is CASSLSQGAYGYTF. DNA of the CDR3: TGTGCCAGCAGCCTAAGCCAGGGCGCCTATGGCTACACCTTC.

The chain carries TRBV7-9 and TRBJ1-6; the D gene is possibly TRBD1 (5 bases). V lost 3 bases to trimming and J lost 6 bases, with 12 bases between them. The germline V gene encodes CDR1 SEHNR and CDR2 FQNEAQ (reference sequence). CDR3 length: 15 amino acids. In nucleotides, the CDR3 is TGTGCCAGCAGCTTTGCCCGGAGGGGTAATTCACCCCTCCACTTT. Protein: CASSFARRGNSPLHF.

The chain joins TRBV14 to TRBJ2-2, with D possibly being TRBD1 (6 bases). The CDR3 has 15 residues. CDR1 is SGHDN, CDR2 FVKESK, per germline. Trimming left V 0 bases short and J 6 bases short, with 11 bases between. CDR3 in amino acids: CASSQEQAGAGELFF. In nucleotides, the CDR3 is TGTGCCAGCAGCCAAGAACAGGCAGGGGCCGGGGAGCTGTTTTTT.

This clonotype was counted many times. The rearrangement links TRBV25-1 to TRBJ2-3; the D is unclear. Germline CDR1 is MGHDK and CDR2 is SYGVNS. This CDR3 is built from 14 residues. V was trimmed by 3 bases and J by 0 bases, leaving 7 bases between them. CDR3 nucleotides: TGTGCCAGCAGTGATCGGCCTAGCACAGATACGCAGTATTTT. Residues: CASSDRPSTDTQYF. Drawing the rest from reference TRBV25-1 and TRBJ2-3, the complete variable domain is EADIYQTPRYLVIGTGKKITLECSQTMGHDKMYWYQQDPGMELHLIHYSYGVNSTEKGDLSSESTVSRIRTEHFPLTLESARPSHTSQYLCASSDRPSTDTQYFGPGTRLTVL.

This clonotype was seen more than once but under ten times. The CDR3 spells CASGPVGRDEKLFF. DNA of the CDR3: TGTGCTAGTGGCCCGGTCGGCCGGGATGAAAAACTGTTTTTT. J is TRBJ1-4 and V is TRBV12-5; D gene uncertain. The germline CDR1 and CDR2 sequences are LGHNT and FRNRAP. The CDR3 is made up of 14 amino acids. V lost 6 bases and J lost 6, with 14 bases in between.

This clonotype was picked up a small number of times. This chain uses TRBV11-3 with TRBJ2-3, with 11 positions matching TRBD2. Germline CDR1 SGHNT, CDR2 YENEEA. V lost 3 bases, J lost 8 bases, and 4 bases stayed unmatched. The length of the CDR3 is 14 residues. The chain's CDR3 is CASSLTSGEGTQYF. For the CDR3, the DNA is TGTGCCAGCAGCTTGACTAGCGGGGAGGGTACGCAGTATTTT.

This clonotype was seen many times. J is TRBJ2-7 and V is TRBV20-1; D is undetermined. V gave up 0 bases and J gave up 3 bases, with 9 bases separating them. CDR1 is DFQATT and CDR2 is SNEGSKA in the germline V gene (reference sequence). This CDR3 comprises 13 residues. CDR3 nucleotide sequence: TGCAGTGCTAGAGATGAAACCGACTACGAGCAGTACTTC. Protein product: CSARDETDYEQYF.

This clonotype turned up a few times. The CDR3 spells CSVAPEATNEKLFF. CDR3 DNA sequence: TGCAGCGTGGCCCCAGAGGCAACTAATGAAAAACTGTTTTTT. The chain couples TRBV29-1 to TRBJ1-4, with D hard to call. The CDR3 is 14 amino acids. Trimming shortened V by 6 bases and J by 0 bases, and 11 bases separated the two germline ends. Germline lookup yields CDR1 SQVTM and CDR2 ANQGSEA.

This chain connects TRBV20-1 to TRBJ2-1; a weak D match, TRBD2 (5 bases). Germline V CDR1 and CDR2: DFQATT, SNEGSKA (reference sequence). CDR3 size: 11 residues. V lost 5 bases, J lost 4 bases, and 6 bases lay in between. The CDR3 DNA sequence: TGCAGTGCTGGACTGTACAATGAGCAGTTCTTC. Its protein is CSAGLYNEQFF.

This chain uses TRBV12-3 or TRBV12-4 with TRBJ2-3, with 13 nucleotides matching TRBD2. The CDR3 runs to 15 residues. The ends lost 3 bases at V and 6 bases at J; junction bases unmatched: 3. The CDR3 loop is CASSFGTSGADTQYF. The CDR3 DNA reads TGTGCCAGCAGTTTCGGGACTAGCGGGGCTGATACGCAGTATTTT.

V gene TRBV13 combines with J gene TRBJ2-5; tentative D call: TRBD2 (5 bases). V was trimmed by 5 bases and J by 1 base, leaving 11 bases between them. Germline CDR1 reads PRHDT; CDR2 reads FYEKMQ (reference sequence). The CDR3 is made up of 14 amino acids. The chain's CDR3 is CASSRSGAQETQYF. In DNA, the CDR3 is TGTGCCAGCAGCCGGAGCGGAGCCCAAGAGACCCAGTACTTC.

The chain is built from TRBV4-3 and TRBJ2-5; 13 nucleotides line up with TRBD2. V lost 4 bases, J lost 5 bases, and 4 bases stayed unmatched. CDR1 is LGHNA and CDR2 is YSLEER in the germline V gene. The CDR3 extends over 15 amino acids. The CDR3 here is CASSRTGLAGETQYF. The CDR3 DNA follows: TGCGCCAGCAGCCGTACGGGACTAGCGGGGGAGACCCAGTACTTC.

This chain connects TRBV5-5 to TRBJ1-2; no clear D gene. Germline CDR1 reads SGHKS; CDR2 reads YYEKEE (reference sequence). Trimming stripped 3 bases from V and 5 bases from J, with 5 bases between. This CDR3 spans 11 amino acids. The CDR3 DNA is TGTGCCAGCAGCTACCTATATGGCTACACCTTC. The encoded protein is CASSYLYGYTF.

The V call is TRBV5-5, the J call TRBJ2-7; 7 bases align to TRBD2. The CDR3 is 15 residues long. The J segment lost 3 bases and the V segment lost 5 bases, leaving 11 bases of the junction unmatched. Per the germline V gene, CDR1 is SGHKS and CDR2 is YYEKEE (reference sequence). CDR3 sequence (DNA): TGTGCCAGCAGTCCAGGGAGGGAACTTATCTACGAGCAGTACTTC. Amino acids: CASSPGRELIYEQYF.

This clonotype was seen a handful of times. The CDR3 loop reads CASSPGTSGTGELFF. The DNA of the CDR3 is TGTGCCAGCAGCCCCGGGACTAGCGGTACCGGGGAGCTGTTTTTT. V and J are TRBV7-2 and TRBJ2-2, with 11 nucleotides matching TRBD2. CDR1 is SGHTA, CDR2 FQGNSA, per germline. Losses at the gene ends were 5 bases for V and 5 bases for J; bases not matched to a gene: 4. The CDR3 spans 15 residues.

A few counts support this clonotype. The chain has TRBV5-1 and TRBJ2-1; D is undetermined. The V end was cut by 6 bases, the J end by 3 bases, with 10 bases between. Germline CDR1 and CDR2: SGHRS and YFSETQ. The CDR3 sequence is 13 residues long. The CDR3 protein is CASTRTGYNEQFF. The DNA for the CDR3 is TGCGCCAGCACCCGGACGGGCTACAATGAGCAGTTCTTC.